This T cell receptor (beta chain) emerged from a study of tumor and adjacent non-tumor tissue in lung cancer. On the study more broadly: The patients, around 11 men and roughly 5 women, were roughly 31 to 85 with stage I to III disease. Each sample yielded millions of productive TCRbeta reads on average.

Losses at the gene ends were 5 bases for V and 4 bases for J; bases not matched to a gene: 6. Looked up from germline, CDR1 is SQVTM and CDR2 is ANQGSEA. This CDR3 contains 15 residues. Three rounds of nested PCR, following a modified ARM-PCR protocol, produced the TCRbeta library. Each CDR3 protein gets one entry after TCRdb re-called the multiplex PCR reads with MiXCR. The profile shows some 100,000 distinct CDR3 sequences, 62% of them singletons. As to this clonotype: The antigen is not known.

Whole-study results and caveats: Tumor tissue had significantly higher TCR diversity than normal lung.

This sample's RNA came from whole unsorted tissue. This non-tumor lung sample came from over 3 cm beyond the tumor edge. Input material: distant non-tumor lung tissue. This clonotype was obtained from a man between 60 and 70 years old with non-small cell lung cancer. The chain couples TRBV29-1 to TRBJ2-1, with 12 bases identical to TRBD2. CDR3 in DNA: TGCAGCGTTACACTAGCGGGAGGCACATACAATGAGCAGTTCTTC. This sequence encodes CSVTLAGGTYNEQFF.